One sample yielded the 14 T cell receptor beta chains listed below, sequenced in a study of T cells in Graves' hyperthyroidism and ophthalmopathy. RNA transcripts served as the template for amplifying TCR beta CDR3 regions. When the TCR CDR3 underwent first-round RT-PCR, the HTBI primer set was used. TCRdb recomputed calls from the multiplex PCR reads with MiXCR, one row per CDR3 protein. The data contain 500,000 or so distinct CDR3 sequences, 17% of them seen just once; the ten biggest clones take up approximately 18%. Sequencing was carried out using blood. These receptors all stem from a woman aged 18-29 years with Graves' ophthalmopathy.

This clonotype was counted ten times or more. This CDR3 reads CASSLWAGGTKNIQYF. DNA for the CDR3: TGTGCCAGCAGTTTATGGGCAGGGGGCACCAAAAACATTCAGTACTTC. The chain employs TRBV28 and TRBJ2-4; 8 bases agree with TRBD1. Germline CDR1 is MDHEN and CDR2 is SYDVKM. CDR3 length: 16 amino acids. With V trimmed by 0 bases and J by 2 bases, 3 bases remained unmatched.

This clonotype was seen ten or more times. This chain connects TRBV28 to TRBJ2-3, with 15 positions matching TRBD2. CDR1 is MDHEN and CDR2 is SYDVKM in the germline V gene. V shed 4 bases and J 5 bases; nucleotides not matched to a gene: 4. The CDR3 is 16 residues long. CDR3 region: CASSSRTSGRVDTQYF. CDR3 bases: TGTGCCAGCAGTTCCCGGACTAGCGGGAGGGTAGATACGCAGTATTTT.

The chain couples TRBV12-3 or TRBV12-4 to TRBJ1-2; tentative D call: TRBD1 (6 bases). The length of the CDR3 is 14 residues. Between the trimmed V and J ends, which lost 5 bases and 4 bases, there was a span of 14 bases. In DNA form, the CDR3 reads TGTGCCAGCAGTCTAGGGGGGACCCCCTATGGCTACACCTTC. It specifies CASSLGGTPYGYTF.

DNA for the CDR3: TGTGCCAGCAGTGGGGACAGAAATAATTCACCCCTCCACTTT. It codes for CASSGDRNNSPLHF. The genes are TRBV12-3 or TRBV12-4 and TRBJ1-6; 7 bases map to TRBD1. V shed 5 bases and J 5 bases; nucleotides not matched to a gene: 3. This CDR3 comprises 14 residues.

The rearrangement uses TRBV19 and TRBJ2-7; 9 bases line up with TRBD1. CDR3 length: 16 amino acids. V was clipped by 7 bases and J by 6 bases; unmatched bases: 16. The germline gives CDR1 LNHDA, CDR2 SQIVND (reference sequence). CDR3 loop: CASTYSSGTGMGEQYF. CDR3 DNA sequence: TGTGCCAGTACCTACTCCTCCGGGACAGGGATGGGCGAGCAGTACTTC. Variable domain in full (rest from reference TRBV19 and TRBJ2-7): DGGITQSPKYLFRKEGQNVTLSCEQNLNHDAMYWYRQDPGQGLRLIYYSQIVNDFQKGDIAEGYSVSREKKESFPLTVTSAQKNPTAFYLCASTYSSGTGMGEQYFGPGTRLTVT.

This clonotype was picked up many times. The V gene is TRBV30, the J gene TRBJ2-1; D gene ambiguous. The germline V and J ends were trimmed by 5 bases and 6 bases, with 11 bases remaining between them. Germline CDR1 reads GTSNPN; CDR2 reads SVGIG (reference sequence). This CDR3 has 12 amino acids. CDR3: CAWGDSPNEQFF. For the CDR3, the DNA is TGTGCCTGGGGAGACTCCCCCAATGAGCAGTTCTTC.

Ten or more counts support this clonotype. V gene TRBV30 combines with J gene TRBJ1-2; D unclear. CDR1 and CDR2 (germline): GTSNPN, SVGIG (reference sequence). The CDR3 is 12 amino acids. V was pared by 8 bases and J by 2 bases, with 12 bases between. CDR3 sequence reads: CARSAANYGYTF. CDR3 sequence (DNA): TGTGCCCGGTCGGCGGCAAACTATGGCTACACCTTC.

Points on this clonotype: A much bigger clone sits one base away, suggesting this may be a read error. Without the conserved terminal phenylalanine or tryptophan, this CDR3 likely stems from a read error. The chain recombines TRBV7-8 with TRBJ2-7; perhaps TRBD1 as D (5 bases). The CDR3 is 12 amino acids. The V gene lost 6 bases and the J gene lost 6 bases, with 12 bases spanning the gap. The V gene's germline CDR1 is SGHVS and CDR2 FQNEAQ. As DNA, the CDR3 is TGTGCCAGCAGGAACTACAGGTCCGAGCAGTACCTC. It translates to CASRNYRSEQYL.

There are a few counts of this clonotype. The genes are TRBV9 and TRBJ1-4; no firm D call. Per germline, CDR1 SGDLS and CDR2 YYNGEE. The CDR3 totals 13 residues. The V gene lost 5 bases and the J gene lost 2 bases, with 7 bases spanning the gap. The CDR3: CASRGSTNEKLFF. DNA of the CDR3: TGTGCCAGCAGGGGTTCGACTAATGAAAAACTGTTTTTT.

This clonotype occurred a few times. The rearrangement uses TRBV20-1 and TRBJ1-2; no definite D call. V was shortened by 0 bases and J by 8 bases, with 13 bases between the two germline ends. The CDR3 length is 13 residues. The germline CDR1 and CDR2 sequences are DFQATT and SNEGSKA (reference sequence). CDR3 sequence: CSAREVEAVGYTF. For the CDR3, the DNA is TGCAGTGCTAGAGAAGTGGAGGCAGTCGGCTACACCTTC.

This rearrangement joins TRBV6-2 or TRBV6-3 to TRBJ2-7; the D is unclear. Per germline, CDR1 MNHEY and CDR2 SVGEGT. Trimming removed 2 bases at V and 3 bases at J, with 14 bases between. CDR3 length equals 15 residues. This chain's CDR3 is CASSYRRNTHYEQYF. Here the CDR3 DNA reads TGTGCCAGCAGTTACCGCCGGAATACCCACTACGAGCAGTACTTC.

This clonotype has a count of ten or more. V is TRBV5-6 and J is TRBJ2-1; unclear D gene. Germline loops: CDR1 SGHDT, CDR2 YYEEEE. CDR3 size: 12 residues. V was pared by 4 bases and J by 6 bases, with 8 bases between. CDR3 DNA sequence: TGTGCCAGCAGCAAACACAGCAATGAGCAGTTCTTC. It yields the protein CASSKHSNEQFF.

This clonotype has ten or more counts. The V and J genes are TRBV11-2 and TRBJ1-4; D gene ambiguous. The CDR3 covers 13 residues. V shed 5 bases and J shed 6 bases, with 10 bases lying between them. The germline CDR1 and CDR2 sequences are SGHAT and FQNNGV. The CDR3 region is CASSPLPDEKLFF. Written as DNA, the CDR3 is TGTGCCAGCAGCCCCCTCCCGGATGAAAAACTGTTTTTT.

This clonotype was counted between two and nine times. The chain combines TRBV4-3 with TRBJ1-2; D gene uncertain. CDR3 length: 15 residues. Germline V gives CDR1 LGHNA, CDR2 YSLEER. V was shortened by 0 bases and J by 4 bases, with 12 bases between the two germline ends. Here the CDR3 DNA reads TGCGCCAGCAGCCAAGATGACACCCCCATCTATGGCTACACCTTC. It specifies CASSQDDTPIYGYTF.